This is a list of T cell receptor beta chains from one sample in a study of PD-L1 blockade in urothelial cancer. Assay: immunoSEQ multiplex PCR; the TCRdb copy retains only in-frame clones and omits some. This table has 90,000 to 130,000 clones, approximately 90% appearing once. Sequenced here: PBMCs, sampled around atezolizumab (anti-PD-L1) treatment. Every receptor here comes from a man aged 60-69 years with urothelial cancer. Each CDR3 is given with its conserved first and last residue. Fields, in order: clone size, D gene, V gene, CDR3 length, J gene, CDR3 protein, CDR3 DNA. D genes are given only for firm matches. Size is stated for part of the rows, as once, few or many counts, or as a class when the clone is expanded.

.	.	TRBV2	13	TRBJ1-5	CASSPISNQPQHF	TGTGCCAGCAGTCCCATTAGCAATCAGCCCCAGCATTTT
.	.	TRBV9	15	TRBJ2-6	CASSVGVAGANVLTF	TGTGCCAGCAGCGTAGGAGTAGCTGGGGCCAACGTCCTGACTTTC
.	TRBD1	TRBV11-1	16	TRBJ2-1	CASSLEGQVGGNEQFF	TGTGCCAGCAGCTTAGAGGGACAGGTAGGGGGAAATGAGCAGTTCTTC
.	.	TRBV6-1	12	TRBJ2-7	CASSATVYEQYF	TGTGCCAGCAGTGCAACAGTATACGAGCAGTACTTC
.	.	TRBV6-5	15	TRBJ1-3	CASSYNRNSGNTIYF	TGTGCCAGCAGTTACAACAGAAACTCTGGAAACACCATATATTTT
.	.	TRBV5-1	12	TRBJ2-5	CASSPDRRAQYF	TGCGCCAGCAGCCCCGACCGCCGGGCCCAGTACTTC
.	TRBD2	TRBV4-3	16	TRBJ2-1	CASSQDLAGAYNEQFF	TGCGCCAGCAGCCAAGATTTAGCGGGGGCGTACAATGAGCAGTTCTTC
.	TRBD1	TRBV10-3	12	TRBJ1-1	CAIRDQGAEAFF	TGTGCCATCAGGGACCAGGGGGCTGAAGCTTTCTTT
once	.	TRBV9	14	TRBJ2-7	CASSVDKGAYEQYF	TGTGCCAGCAGCGTAGATAAGGGAGCGTACGAGCAGTACTTC
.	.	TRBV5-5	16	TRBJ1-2	CASSPWADIRMGGYTF	TGTGCCAGCAGCCCGTGGGCCGATATCCGGATGGGTGGCTACACCTTC
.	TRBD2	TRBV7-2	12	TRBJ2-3	CASSIIAGGQYF	TGTGCCAGCAGCATAATAGCGGGGGGGCAGTATTTT
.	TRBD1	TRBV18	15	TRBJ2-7	CASRRGTGFSYEQYF	TGTGCCAGCCGGAGGGGGACAGGCTTTTCCTACGAGCAGTACTTC
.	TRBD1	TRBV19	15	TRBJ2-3	CASSTDRVNTDTQYF	TGTGCCAGTAGTACGGACAGGGTCAACACAGATACGCAGTATTTT
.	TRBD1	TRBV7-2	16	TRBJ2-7	CASRPKTGTGRYEQYF	TGTGCCAGCAGACCTAAAACCGGGACAGGGCGCTACGAGCAGTACTTC
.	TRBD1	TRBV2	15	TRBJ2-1	CASHDTGGTLNEQFF	TGTGCCTCCCACGATACAGGGGGGACCCTCAATGAGCAGTTCTTC
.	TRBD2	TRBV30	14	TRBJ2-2	CAWRTSGNTGELFF	TGTGCCTGGAGAACTAGCGGGAACACCGGGGAGCTGTTTTTT
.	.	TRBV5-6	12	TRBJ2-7	CASSNSPYEQYF	TGTGCCAGCAGCAACTCCCCCTACGAGCAGTACTTC
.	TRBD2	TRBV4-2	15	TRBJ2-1	CASRISGLALNEQFF	TGTGCCAGCAGAATATCTGGACTAGCTCTTAATGAGCAGTTCTTC
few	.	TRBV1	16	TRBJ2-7	CTSSQGPSGRPYEQYF	TGCACCAGCAGCCAAGGTCCCAGCGGGAGACCCTACGAGCAGTACTTC
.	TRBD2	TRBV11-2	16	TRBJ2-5	CASSLASGGSQETQYF	TGTGCCAGCAGCTTAGCGTCGGGGGGGTCCCAAGAGACCCAGTACTTC
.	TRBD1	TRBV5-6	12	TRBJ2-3	CASSLRRGQGSF	TGTGCCAGCAGCTTAAGGCGGGGACAGGGTAGTTTT
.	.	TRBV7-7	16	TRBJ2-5	CASSLARMGPQETQYF	TGTGCTAGCAGCTTAGCGAGGATGGGGCCCCAAGAGACCCAGTACTTC
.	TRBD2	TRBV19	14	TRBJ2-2	CASNSGRVAGELFF	TGTGCCAGTAATAGCGGGAGGGTCGCCGGGGAGCTGTTTTTT
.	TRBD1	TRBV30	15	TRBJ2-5	CAWSQTGANQETQYF	TGTGCCTGGAGCCAGACAGGGGCCAACCAAGAGACCCAGTACTTC
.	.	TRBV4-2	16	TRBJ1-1	CASSREGREMNTEAFF	TGTGCCAGCAGCCGGGAGGGGCGTGAGATGAACACTGAAGCTTTCTTT
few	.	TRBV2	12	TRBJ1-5	CASSGANQPQHF	TGTGCCAGCAGTGGGGCAAATCAGCCCCAGCATTTT
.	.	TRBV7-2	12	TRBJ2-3	CASSFYADTQYF	TGTGCCAGCAGCTTCTATGCAGATACGCAGTATTTT
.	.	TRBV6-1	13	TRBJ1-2	CASSQTPVYGYTF	TGTGCCAGCAGTCAGACACCAGTCTATGGCTACACCTTC
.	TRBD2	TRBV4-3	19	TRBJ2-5	CASSQEPGLAGTLQETQYF	TGCGCCAGCAGCCAGGAACCGGGACTAGCGGGGACTTTACAAGAGACCCAGTACTTC
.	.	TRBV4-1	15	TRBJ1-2	CASSQDAGRSYGYTF	TGCGCCAGCAGCCAAGATGCTGGCAGAAGCTATGGCTACACCTTC
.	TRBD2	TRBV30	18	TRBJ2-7	CAWHPGLVPSSNTYEQYF	TGTGCCTGGCACCCGGGACTAGTTCCTTCGTCAAACACCTACGAGCAGTACTTC
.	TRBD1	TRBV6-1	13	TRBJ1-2	CASRQQGVYGYTF	TGTGCCAGCAGGCAACAGGGGGTCTATGGCTACACCTTC
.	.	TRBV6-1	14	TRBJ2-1	CASSELAGYNEQFF	TGTGCCAGCAGTGAACTGGCAGGGTACAATGAGCAGTTCTTC
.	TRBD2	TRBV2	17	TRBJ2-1	CASRRRTGLAGHNEQFF	TGTGCCAGCAGGAGACGTACGGGACTAGCGGGACACAATGAGCAGTTCTTC
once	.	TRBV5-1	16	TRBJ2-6	CASTYTGSSGANVLTF	TGCGCCAGCACCTACACAGGAAGCTCTGGGGCCAACGTCCTGACTTTC
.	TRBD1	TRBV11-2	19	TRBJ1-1	CASSSILWGRQGMNTEAFF	TGTGCCAGCAGCTCCATATTATGGGGCAGACAGGGGATGAACACTGAAGCTTTCTTT
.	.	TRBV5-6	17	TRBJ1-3	CASSLHRIIVSGNTIYF	TGTGCCAGCAGCTTGCACCGAATAATAGTCTCTGGAAACACCATATATTTT
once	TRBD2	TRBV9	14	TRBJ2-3	CASSNDGRADTQYF	TGTGCCAGCAGCAACGACGGGAGGGCCGATACGCAGTATTTT
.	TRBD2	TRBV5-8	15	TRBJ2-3	CASSPWAGDTDTQYF	TGTGCCAGCAGTCCCTGGGCGGGGGATACAGATACGCAGTATTTT